A selection of T cell receptor beta chains follows, all from one sample in a study of STAT5B mutations in CD4+ large granular lymphocyte leukemia. The protocol was immunoSEQ multiplex PCR, while the TCRdb copy is restricted to in-frame clones and leaves out a portion. The sample shows about 35,000 clones, 68% of them seen only once. Sample: CD4+ T cells from blood buffy coats. The receptors here all came from a human donor in good health. Both conserved end residues are part of each CDR3. Fields, in order: V gene, D gene, clone size, J gene, CDR3 protein, CDR3 DNA. D genes are given only for firm matches. The listing skips clone size in some rows; elsewhere it reads once, few, many or a size class.

v_gene: TRBV7-2; d_gene: -; abundance: -; j_gene: TRBJ1-2; CDR3aa: CASSLMRQNGYTF; CDR3nt: TGTGCCAGCAGCTTAATGAGACAGAATGGCTACACCTTC
v_gene: TRBV19; d_gene: TRBD1; abundance: -; j_gene: TRBJ1-1; CDR3aa: CASRTGGGTEAFF; CDR3nt: TGTGCCAGTAGAACAGGGGGGGGTACTGAAGCTTTCTTT
v_gene: TRBV6-6; d_gene: -; abundance: few; j_gene: TRBJ1-3; CDR3aa: CASSAVGNTIYF; CDR3nt: TGTGCCAGCAGCGCAGTAGGAAACACCATATATTTT
v_gene: TRBV7-2; d_gene: -; abundance: -; j_gene: TRBJ1-1; CDR3aa: CASSLVEHTEAFF; CDR3nt: TGTGCCAGCAGCTTAGTAGAGCACACTGAAGCTTTCTTT
v_gene: TRBV7-2; d_gene: -; abundance: -; j_gene: TRBJ2-5; CDR3aa: CASSPRIFQETQYF; CDR3nt: TGTGCCAGCAGCCCAAGAATATTCCAAGAGACCCAGTACTTC
v_gene: TRBV18; d_gene: -; abundance: few; j_gene: TRBJ1-1; CDR3aa: CASSHSATGGGAFF; CDR3nt: TGTGCCAGCTCACACTCCGCCACTGGGGGAGGAGCTTTCTTT
v_gene: TRBV19; d_gene: TRBD1; abundance: -; j_gene: TRBJ1-5; CDR3aa: CASSPTGSGQPQHF; CDR3nt: TGTGCCAGTAGCCCGACAGGGTCGGGACAGCCCCAGCATTTT
v_gene: TRBV10-2; d_gene: -; abundance: -; j_gene: TRBJ1-2; CDR3aa: CASTRGPQPDGYTF; CDR3nt: TGCGCCAGCACCCGGGGCCCACAACCCGATGGCTACACCTTC
v_gene: TRBV19; d_gene: -; abundance: -; j_gene: TRBJ1-2; CDR3aa: CASRASGRVNYGYTF; CDR3nt: TGTGCCAGTCGGGCTTCGGGCAGGGTTAACTATGGCTACACCTTC
v_gene: TRBV7-2; d_gene: -; abundance: -; j_gene: TRBJ2-3; CDR3aa: CASSLARGTADTQYF; CDR3nt: TGTGCCAGCAGCTTAGCTCGGGGCACCGCAGATACGCAGTATTTT
v_gene: TRBV6-6; d_gene: -; abundance: -; j_gene: TRBJ1-1; CDR3aa: CASSYSATAEAFF; CDR3nt: TGTGCCAGCAGTTATTCAGCAACTGCGGAAGCTTTCTTT
v_gene: TRBV5-6; d_gene: -; abundance: -; j_gene: TRBJ1-4; CDR3aa: CASSWGQGSFNEKLFF; CDR3nt: TGTGCCAGCAGCTGGGGGCAGGGTTCCTTTAATGAAAAACTGTTTTTT
v_gene: TRBV7-9; d_gene: -; abundance: -; j_gene: TRBJ1-4; CDR3aa: CASSFPTPLPGTIEKLFF; CDR3nt: TGTGCCAGCAGCTTCCCAACGCCCCTCCCCGGGACAATTGAAAAACTGTTTTTT
v_gene: TRBV11-2; d_gene: -; abundance: -; j_gene: TRBJ1-3; CDR3aa: CASSPRGNPGNTIYF; CDR3nt: TGTGCCAGCAGCCCGAGAGGGAACCCTGGAAACACCATATATTTT
v_gene: TRBV9; d_gene: -; abundance: -; j_gene: TRBJ2-3; CDR3aa: CASSVGRGRDTQYF; CDR3nt: TGTGCCAGCAGCGTAGGGAGGGGGCGAGATACGCAGTATTTT
v_gene: TRBV7-8; d_gene: -; abundance: -; j_gene: TRBJ2-7; CDR3aa: CASSQGTVGYDEQYF; CDR3nt: TGTGCCAGCAGCCAGGGGACGGTCGGTTACGACGAGCAGTACTTC
v_gene: TRBV2; d_gene: -; abundance: -; j_gene: TRBJ2-7; CDR3aa: CASSGVGYEQYF; CDR3nt: TGTGCCAGCAGCGGGGTCGGATACGAGCAGTACTTC
v_gene: TRBV27; d_gene: TRBD1; abundance: -; j_gene: TRBJ2-5; CDR3aa: CASRLGQGQQETQYF; CDR3nt: TGTGCCAGCAGACTTGGCCAGGGACAGCAAGAGACCCAGTACTTC
v_gene: TRBV19; d_gene: -; abundance: -; j_gene: TRBJ2-3; CDR3aa: CASSAGGGGIADTQYF; CDR3nt: TGTGCCAGTAGTGCAGGTGGGGGGGGCATCGCAGATACGCAGTATTTT
v_gene: TRBV13; d_gene: -; abundance: -; j_gene: TRBJ1-3; CDR3aa: CASSSKISGNTIYF; CDR3nt: TGTGCCAGCAGCTCGAAAATATCTGGAAACACCATATATTTT
v_gene: TRBV29-1; d_gene: TRBD1; abundance: -; j_gene: TRBJ1-2; CDR3aa: CSALGAGQTNYGYTF; CDR3nt: TGCAGCGCCCTGGGGGCGGGACAGACCAACTATGGCTACACCTTC
v_gene: TRBV6-5; d_gene: -; abundance: -; j_gene: TRBJ1-1; CDR3aa: CASRPGGGNTEAFF; CDR3nt: TGTGCCAGCAGACCCGGGGGGGGAAACACTGAAGCTTTCTTT
v_gene: TRBV15; d_gene: TRBD2; abundance: once; j_gene: TRBJ2-7; CDR3aa: CATSNRVGGPEEQYF; CDR3nt: TGTGCCACCAGCAATCGGGTGGGAGGGCCGGAGGAGCAGTACTTC
v_gene: TRBV9; d_gene: -; abundance: -; j_gene: TRBJ2-3; CDR3aa: CASTHLDSQGPNTQYF; CDR3nt: TGTGCCAGCACCCACTTGGATTCACAGGGCCCAAATACGCAGTATTTT
v_gene: TRBV6-1; d_gene: -; abundance: few; j_gene: TRBJ1-5; CDR3aa: CASSETAGGVQPQHF; CDR3nt: TGTGCCAGCAGTGAAACGGCGGGGGGGGTCCAGCCCCAGCATTTT
v_gene: TRBV5-6; d_gene: -; abundance: -; j_gene: TRBJ1-4; CDR3aa: CASSWNPGRSNEKLFF; CDR3nt: TGTGCCAGCAGCTGGAATCCGGGACGGAGTAATGAAAAACTGTTTTTT
v_gene: TRBV29-1; d_gene: -; abundance: -; j_gene: TRBJ2-7; CDR3aa: CSVAPRTSDEQYF; CDR3nt: TGCAGCGTCGCACCCAGAACGAGTGACGAGCAGTACTTC
v_gene: TRBV28; d_gene: -; abundance: -; j_gene: TRBJ1-2; CDR3aa: CASSPALGANYGYTF; CDR3nt: TGTGCCAGCAGCCCCGCCTTGGGGGCTAACTATGGCTACACCTTC
v_gene: TRBV7-9; d_gene: -; abundance: -; j_gene: TRBJ1-1; CDR3aa: CASSFLTETEAFF; CDR3nt: TGTGCCAGCAGCTTTTTGACTGAGACTGAAGCTTTCTTT
v_gene: TRBV11-2; d_gene: TRBD1; abundance: -; j_gene: TRBJ1-4; CDR3aa: CASSLVGQGGRIGKLFF; CDR3nt: TGTGCCAGCAGCTTAGTTGGACAGGGGGGCCGTATCGGCAAACTGTTTTTT
v_gene: TRBV2; d_gene: -; abundance: -; j_gene: TRBJ2-1; CDR3aa: CASSPDSNEQFF; CDR3nt: TGTGCCAGCAGTCCCGACAGTAATGAGCAGTTCTTC
v_gene: TRBV18; d_gene: TRBD1; abundance: once; j_gene: TRBJ1-4; CDR3aa: CASSPSLDRGANEKLFF; CDR3nt: TGTGCCAGCTCACCATCTCTGGACAGGGGAGCTAATGAAAAACTGTTTTTT
v_gene: TRBV7-9; d_gene: -; abundance: -; j_gene: TRBJ1-1; CDR3aa: CASTPSGGRDTEAFF; CDR3nt: TGTGCCAGCACGCCCAGCGGGGGGCGTGACACTGAAGCTTTCTTT
v_gene: TRBV11-1; d_gene: -; abundance: -; j_gene: TRBJ2-1; CDR3aa: CASSFPGFGEQFF; CDR3nt: TGTGCCAGCAGCTTCCCCGGGTTCGGTGAGCAGTTCTTC
v_gene: TRBV6-6; d_gene: TRBD1; abundance: -; j_gene: TRBJ2-2; CDR3aa: CASSWGQGGAGELFF; CDR3nt: TGTGCCAGCAGTTGGGGACAGGGGGGGGCCGGGGAGCTGTTTTTT
v_gene: TRBV2; d_gene: -; abundance: -; j_gene: TRBJ2-3; CDR3aa: CASSWGAPPDTQYF; CDR3nt: TGTGCCAGCAGTTGGGGGGCACCCCCAGATACGCAGTATTTT
v_gene: TRBV19; d_gene: TRBD1; abundance: -; j_gene: TRBJ2-1; CDR3aa: CASSTGGYSYNEQFF; CDR3nt: TGTGCCAGTAGTACAGGGGGCTACTCCTACAATGAGCAGTTCTTC
v_gene: TRBV18; d_gene: -; abundance: -; j_gene: TRBJ1-1; CDR3aa: CASSIEVRNTEAFF; CDR3nt: TGTGCCAGCTCAATAGAGGTCCGGAACACTGAAGCTTTCTTT
v_gene: TRBV5-6; d_gene: -; abundance: -; j_gene: TRBJ2-7; CDR3aa: CASSSLGVRYEQYF; CDR3nt: TGTGCCAGCAGCTCCCTCGGGGTTCGCTACGAGCAGTACTTC
v_gene: TRBV27; d_gene: TRBD2; abundance: -; j_gene: TRBJ2-1; CDR3aa: CASSLFIGVVAGTSEQFF; CDR3nt: TGTGCCAGCAGTTTATTTATTGGTGTGGTAGCGGGGACTAGTGAGCAGTTCTTC
v_gene: TRBV9; d_gene: -; abundance: few; j_gene: TRBJ1-1; CDR3aa: CGSSSGGTEAFF; CDR3nt: TGTGGCAGCTCTAGTGGGGGCACTGAAGCTTTCTTT
v_gene: TRBV23-1; d_gene: -; abundance: -; j_gene: TRBJ2-6; CDR3aa: CASSRRGESSGANVLTF; CDR3nt: TGCGCCAGCAGTCGAAGAGGGGAATCGAGTGGGGCCAACGTCCTGACTTTC
v_gene: TRBV12-5; d_gene: -; abundance: -; j_gene: TRBJ2-3; CDR3aa: CASGSVGTQYF; CDR3nt: TGTGCTAGTGGTTCGGTGGGTACGCAGTATTTT
v_gene: TRBV7-9; d_gene: -; abundance: -; j_gene: TRBJ1-2; CDR3aa: CASSQGPGYTF; CDR3nt: TGTGCCAGCAGCCAGGGCCCTGGCTACACCTTC
v_gene: TRBV5-1; d_gene: TRBD1; abundance: once; j_gene: TRBJ2-3; CDR3aa: CASSPGQGAGDTQYF; CDR3nt: TGCGCCAGCAGCCCTGGACAGGGGGCAGGGGATACGCAGTATTTT
v_gene: TRBV2; d_gene: TRBD1; abundance: -; j_gene: TRBJ1-6; CDR3aa: CASSEQGADNSPLHF; CDR3nt: TGTGCCAGCAGTGAGCAGGGGGCGGATAATTCACCCCTCCACTTT
v_gene: TRBV4-3; d_gene: -; abundance: -; j_gene: TRBJ1-4; CDR3aa: CASSQQAYNEKLFF; CDR3nt: TGCGCCAGCAGCCAACAGGCGTACAATGAAAAACTGTTTTTT
v_gene: TRBV19; d_gene: TRBD1; abundance: -; j_gene: TRBJ1-2; CDR3aa: CASSVTGVIYGYTF; CDR3nt: TGTGCCAGTAGTGTCACAGGGGTGATCTATGGCTACACCTTC
v_gene: TRBV11-2; d_gene: -; abundance: -; j_gene: TRBJ2-7; CDR3aa: CASRLRQQGEEYF; CDR3nt: TGTGCCAGCAGACTTAGGCAACAGGGAGAGGAATACTTC
v_gene: TRBV5-1; d_gene: TRBD1; abundance: once; j_gene: TRBJ1-2; CDR3aa: CASSSGTANYGYTF; CDR3nt: TGCGCCAGCAGCTCCGGGACAGCTAACTATGGCTACACCTTC
v_gene: TRBV18; d_gene: TRBD1; abundance: few; j_gene: TRBJ1-4; CDR3aa: CASSLQQGAQEKLFF; CDR3nt: TGTGCCAGCTCTCTCCAACAGGGGGCGCAAGAAAAACTGTTTTTT
v_gene: TRBV4-2; d_gene: TRBD2; abundance: -; j_gene: TRBJ2-3; CDR3aa: CASSPALAGGRDTQYF; CDR3nt: TGTGCCAGCAGCCCGGCACTAGCGGGGGGGCGGGATACGCAGTATTTT
v_gene: TRBV27; d_gene: -; abundance: -; j_gene: TRBJ2-1; CDR3aa: CASSFFLDSYNEQFF; CDR3nt: TGTGCCAGCAGTTTCTTTCTGGACAGCTACAATGAGCAGTTCTTC
v_gene: TRBV6-1; d_gene: -; abundance: -; j_gene: TRBJ2-7; CDR3aa: CASSVESSYEQYF; CDR3nt: TGTGCCAGCAGTGTGGAGAGCTCCTACGAGCAGTACTTC